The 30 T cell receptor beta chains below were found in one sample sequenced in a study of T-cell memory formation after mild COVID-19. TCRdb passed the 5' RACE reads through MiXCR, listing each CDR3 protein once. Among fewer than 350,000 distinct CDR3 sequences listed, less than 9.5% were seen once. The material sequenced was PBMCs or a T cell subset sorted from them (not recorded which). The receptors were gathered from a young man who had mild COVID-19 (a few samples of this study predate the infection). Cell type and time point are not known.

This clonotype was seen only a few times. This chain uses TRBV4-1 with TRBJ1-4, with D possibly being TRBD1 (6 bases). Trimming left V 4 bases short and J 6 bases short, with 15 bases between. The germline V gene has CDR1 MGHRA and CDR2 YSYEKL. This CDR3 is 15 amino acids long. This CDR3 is CASSRFPAGDEKLFF. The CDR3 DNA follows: TGCGCCAGCAGCCGATTCCCGGCAGGGGATGAAAAACTGTTTTTT.

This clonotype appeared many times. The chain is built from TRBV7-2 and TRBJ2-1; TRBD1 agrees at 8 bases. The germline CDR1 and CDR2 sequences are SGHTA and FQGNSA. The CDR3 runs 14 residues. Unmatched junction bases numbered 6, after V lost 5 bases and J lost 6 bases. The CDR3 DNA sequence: TGTGCCAGCAGCCCTGGGACAGGCCTCAATGAGCAGTTCTTC. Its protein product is CASSPGTGLNEQFF.

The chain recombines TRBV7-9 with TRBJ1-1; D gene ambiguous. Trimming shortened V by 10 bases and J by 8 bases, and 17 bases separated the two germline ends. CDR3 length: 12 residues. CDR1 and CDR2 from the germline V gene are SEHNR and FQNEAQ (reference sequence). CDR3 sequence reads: CATRTGSGEAFF. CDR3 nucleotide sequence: TGTGCCACCCGGACGGGCTCGGGGGAAGCTTTCTTT.

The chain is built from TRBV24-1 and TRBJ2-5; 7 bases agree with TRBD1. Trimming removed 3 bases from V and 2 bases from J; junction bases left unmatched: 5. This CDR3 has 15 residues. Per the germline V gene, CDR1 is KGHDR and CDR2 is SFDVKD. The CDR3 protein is CATSDTLTGQETQYF. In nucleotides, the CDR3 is TGTGCCACCAGTGATACACTGACAGGGCAAGAGACCCAGTACTTC.

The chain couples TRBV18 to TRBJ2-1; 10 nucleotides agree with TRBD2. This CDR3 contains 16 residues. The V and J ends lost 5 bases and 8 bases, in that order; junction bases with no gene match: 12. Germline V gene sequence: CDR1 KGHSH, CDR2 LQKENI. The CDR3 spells CASSSLAGGPGDEQFF. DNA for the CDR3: TGTGCCAGCTCATCCTTAGCGGGGGGTCCAGGGGATGAGCAGTTCTTC.

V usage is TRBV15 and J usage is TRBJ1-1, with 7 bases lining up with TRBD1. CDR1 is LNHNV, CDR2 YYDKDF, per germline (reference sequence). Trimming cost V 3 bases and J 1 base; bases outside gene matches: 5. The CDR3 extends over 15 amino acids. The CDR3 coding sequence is TGTGCCACCAGCAGGGACAGGAGGGAGAACACTGAAGCTTTCTTT. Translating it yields CATSRDRRENTEAFF. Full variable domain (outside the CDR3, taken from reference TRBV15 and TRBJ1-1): DAMVIQNPRYQVTQFGKPVTLSCSQTLNHNVMYWYQQKSSQAPKLLFHYYDKDFNNEADTPDNFQSRRPNTSFCFLDIRSPGLGDTAMYLCATSRDRRENTEAFFGQGTRLTVV.

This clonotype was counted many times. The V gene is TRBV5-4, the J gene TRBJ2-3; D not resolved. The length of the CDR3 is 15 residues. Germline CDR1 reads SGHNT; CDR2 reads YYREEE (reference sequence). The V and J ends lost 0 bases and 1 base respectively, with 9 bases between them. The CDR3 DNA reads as TGTGCCAGCAGCTTGGAAATAGTCGGCACAGATACGCAGTATTTT. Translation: CASSLEIVGTDTQYF.

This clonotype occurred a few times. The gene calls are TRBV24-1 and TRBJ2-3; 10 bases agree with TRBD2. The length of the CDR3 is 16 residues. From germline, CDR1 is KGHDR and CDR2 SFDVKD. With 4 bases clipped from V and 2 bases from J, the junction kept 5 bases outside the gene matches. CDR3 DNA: TGTGCCACCAGTGAAACTACTAGCGGGGCCACAGATACGCAGTATTTT. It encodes CATSETTSGATDTQYF.

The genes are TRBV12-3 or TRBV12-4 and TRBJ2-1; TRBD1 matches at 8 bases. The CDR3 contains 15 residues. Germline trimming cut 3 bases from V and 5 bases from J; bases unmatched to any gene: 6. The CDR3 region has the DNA TGTGCCAGCAGTTTGACGGGACAGGCCCACAATGAGCAGTTCTTC. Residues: CASSLTGQAHNEQFF.

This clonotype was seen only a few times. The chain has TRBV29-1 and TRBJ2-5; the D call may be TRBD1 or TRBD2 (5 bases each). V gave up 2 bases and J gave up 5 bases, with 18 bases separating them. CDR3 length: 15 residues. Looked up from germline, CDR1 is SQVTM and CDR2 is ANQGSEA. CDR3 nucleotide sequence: TGCAGCGTTGAACCCGGGACGGACTCACGGGAGACCCAGTACTTC. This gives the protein CSVEPGTDSRETQYF.

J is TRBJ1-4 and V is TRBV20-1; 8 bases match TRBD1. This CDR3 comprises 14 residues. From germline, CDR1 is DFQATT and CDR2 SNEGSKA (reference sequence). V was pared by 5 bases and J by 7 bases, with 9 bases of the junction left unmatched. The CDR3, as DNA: TGCAGTGCTGGACAGGGATCGGGACTTGAAAAACTGTTTTTT. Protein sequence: CSAGQGSGLEKLFF.

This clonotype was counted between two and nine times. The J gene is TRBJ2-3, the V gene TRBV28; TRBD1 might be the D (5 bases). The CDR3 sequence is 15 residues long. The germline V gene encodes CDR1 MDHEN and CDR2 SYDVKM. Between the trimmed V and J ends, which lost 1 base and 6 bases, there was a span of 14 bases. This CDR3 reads CASSLFGAAQDTQYF. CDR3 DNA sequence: TGTGCCAGCAGTTTATTTGGGGCCGCTCAGGATACGCAGTATTTT.

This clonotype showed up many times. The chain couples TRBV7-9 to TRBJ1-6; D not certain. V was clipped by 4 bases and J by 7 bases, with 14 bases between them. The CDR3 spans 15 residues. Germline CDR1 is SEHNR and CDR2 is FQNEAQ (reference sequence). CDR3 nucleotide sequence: TGTGCCAGCAGCTCGACGGACCGAACCAATTCACCCCTCCACTTT. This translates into CASSSTDRTNSPLHF.

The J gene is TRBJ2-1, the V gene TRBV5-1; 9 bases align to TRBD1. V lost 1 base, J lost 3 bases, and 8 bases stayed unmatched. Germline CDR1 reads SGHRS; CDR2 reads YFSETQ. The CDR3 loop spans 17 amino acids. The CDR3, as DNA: TGCGCCAGCAGCTTGTACATGGGACAGGGCTTCTACAATGAGCAGTTCTTC. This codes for CASSLYMGQGFYNEQFF.

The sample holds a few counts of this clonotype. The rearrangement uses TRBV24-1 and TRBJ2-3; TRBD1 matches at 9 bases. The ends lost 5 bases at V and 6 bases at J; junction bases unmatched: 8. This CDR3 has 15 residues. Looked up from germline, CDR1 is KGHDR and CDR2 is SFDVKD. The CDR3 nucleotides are TGTGCCACCAGTGCCTTGGACAGGGGCAGGGATACGCAGTATTTT. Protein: CATSALDRGRDTQYF.

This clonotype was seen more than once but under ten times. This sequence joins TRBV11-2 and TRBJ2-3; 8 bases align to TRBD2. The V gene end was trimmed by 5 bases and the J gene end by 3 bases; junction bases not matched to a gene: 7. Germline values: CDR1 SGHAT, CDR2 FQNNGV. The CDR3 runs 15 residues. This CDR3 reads CASSPLGGGTDTQYF. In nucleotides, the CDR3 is TGTGCCAGCAGCCCCCTGGGCGGGGGGACAGATACGCAGTATTTT.

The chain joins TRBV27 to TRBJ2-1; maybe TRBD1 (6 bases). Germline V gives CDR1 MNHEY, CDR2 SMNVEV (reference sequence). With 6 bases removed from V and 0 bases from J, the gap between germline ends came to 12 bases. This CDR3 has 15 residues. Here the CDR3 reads CASSWTVSSYNEQFF. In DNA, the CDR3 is TGTGCCAGCAGCTGGACAGTGAGCTCCTACAATGAGCAGTTCTTC.

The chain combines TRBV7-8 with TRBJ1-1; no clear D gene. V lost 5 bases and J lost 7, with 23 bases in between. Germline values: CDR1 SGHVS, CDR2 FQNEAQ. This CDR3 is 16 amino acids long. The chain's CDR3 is CASSARFGRLGIEAFF. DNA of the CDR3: TGTGCCAGCAGCGCGCGGTTCGGCAGGCTTGGTATTGAAGCTTTCTTT. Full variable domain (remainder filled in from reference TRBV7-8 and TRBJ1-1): GAGVSQSPRYKVAKRGQDVALRCDPISGHVSLFWYQQALGQGPEFLTYFQNEAQLDKSGLPSDRFFAERPEGSVSTLKIQRTQQEDSAVYLCASSARFGRLGIEAFFGQGTRLTVV.

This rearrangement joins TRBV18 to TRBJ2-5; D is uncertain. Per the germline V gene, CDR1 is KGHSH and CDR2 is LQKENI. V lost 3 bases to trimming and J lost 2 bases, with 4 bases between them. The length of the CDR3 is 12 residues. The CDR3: CASSPSQETQYF. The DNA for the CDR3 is TGTGCCAGCTCACCTTCTCAAGAGACCCAGTACTTC.

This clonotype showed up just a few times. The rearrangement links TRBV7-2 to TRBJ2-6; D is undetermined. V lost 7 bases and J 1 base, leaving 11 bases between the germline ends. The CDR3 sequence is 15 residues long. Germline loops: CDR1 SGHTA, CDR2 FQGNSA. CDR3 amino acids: CASTLDWSGANVLTF. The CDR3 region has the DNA TGTGCCAGCACCCTCGATTGGTCTGGGGCCAACGTCCTGACTTTC.

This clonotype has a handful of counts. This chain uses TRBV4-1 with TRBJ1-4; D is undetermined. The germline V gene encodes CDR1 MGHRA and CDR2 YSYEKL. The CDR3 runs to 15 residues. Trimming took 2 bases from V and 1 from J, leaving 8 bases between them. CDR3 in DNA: TGCGCCAGCAGCCAACCACACAGAACTAATGAAAAACTGTTTTTT. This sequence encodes CASSQPHRTNEKLFF.

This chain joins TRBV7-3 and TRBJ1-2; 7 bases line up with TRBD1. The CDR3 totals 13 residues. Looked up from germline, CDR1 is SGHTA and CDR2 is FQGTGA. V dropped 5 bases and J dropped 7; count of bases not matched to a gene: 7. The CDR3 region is CASSPDREGGYTF. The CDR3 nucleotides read TGTGCCAGCAGCCCAGACAGGGAGGGTGGCTACACCTTC.

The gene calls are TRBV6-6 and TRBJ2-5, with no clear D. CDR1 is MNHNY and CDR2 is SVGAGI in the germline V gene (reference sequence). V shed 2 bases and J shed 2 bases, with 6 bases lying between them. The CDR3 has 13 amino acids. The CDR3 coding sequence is TGTGCCAGCAGTTACAGAGTACAAGAGACCCAGTACTTC. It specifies CASSYRVQETQYF.

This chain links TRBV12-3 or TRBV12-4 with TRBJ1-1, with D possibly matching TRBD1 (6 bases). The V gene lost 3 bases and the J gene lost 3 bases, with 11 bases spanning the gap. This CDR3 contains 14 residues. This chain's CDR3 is CASSFSGGYTEAFF. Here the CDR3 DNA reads TGTGCCAGCAGTTTCTCTGGGGGCTACACTGAAGCTTTCTTT.

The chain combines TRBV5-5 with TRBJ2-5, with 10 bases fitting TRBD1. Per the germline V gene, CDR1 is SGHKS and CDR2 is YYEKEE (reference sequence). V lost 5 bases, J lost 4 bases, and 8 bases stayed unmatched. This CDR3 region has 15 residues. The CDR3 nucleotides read TGTGCCAGCAGTCGAATCCGGGACAGGGGAGAGACCCAGTACTTC. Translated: CASSRIRDRGETQYF.

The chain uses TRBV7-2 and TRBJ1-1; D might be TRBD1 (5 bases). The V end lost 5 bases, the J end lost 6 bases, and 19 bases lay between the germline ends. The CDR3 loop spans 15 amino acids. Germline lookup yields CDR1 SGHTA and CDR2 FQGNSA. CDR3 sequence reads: CASSPPLGVSAEAFF. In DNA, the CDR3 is TGTGCCAGCAGCCCACCCCTGGGGGTGAGTGCTGAAGCTTTCTTT. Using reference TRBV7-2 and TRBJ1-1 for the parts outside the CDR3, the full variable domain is GAGVSQSPSNKVTEKGKDVELRCDPISGHTALYWYRQSLGQGLEFLIYFQGNSAPDKSGLPSDRFSAERTGGSVSTLTIQRTQQEDSAVYLCASSPPLGVSAEAFFGQGTRLTVV.

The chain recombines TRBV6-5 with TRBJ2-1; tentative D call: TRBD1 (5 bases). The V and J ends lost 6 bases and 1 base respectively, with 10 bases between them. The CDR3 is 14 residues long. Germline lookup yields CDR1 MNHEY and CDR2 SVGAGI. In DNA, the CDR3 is TGTGCCAGCAGCCGCAGGGAATCCTACAATGAGCAGTTCTTC. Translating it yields CASSRRESYNEQFF.

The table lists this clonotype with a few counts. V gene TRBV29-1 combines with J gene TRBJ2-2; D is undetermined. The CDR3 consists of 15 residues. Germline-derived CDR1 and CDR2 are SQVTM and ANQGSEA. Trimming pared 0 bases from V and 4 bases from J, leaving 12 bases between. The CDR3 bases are TGCAGCGTTGAAGATACTTCGTCAGCCACCGGGGAGCTGTTTTTT. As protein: CSVEDTSSATGELFF.

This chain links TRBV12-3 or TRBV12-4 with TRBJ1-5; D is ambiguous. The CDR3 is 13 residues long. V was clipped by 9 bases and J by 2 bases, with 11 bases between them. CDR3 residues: CASSGEGNQPQHF. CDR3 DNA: TGTGCCAGTAGTGGGGAGGGCAATCAGCCCCAGCATTTT.

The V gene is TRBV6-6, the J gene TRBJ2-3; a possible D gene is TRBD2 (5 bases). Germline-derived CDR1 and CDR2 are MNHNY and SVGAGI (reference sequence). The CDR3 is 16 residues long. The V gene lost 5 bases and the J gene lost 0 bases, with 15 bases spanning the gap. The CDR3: CASSPHSEGSTDTQYF. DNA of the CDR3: TGTGCCAGCAGTCCCCATAGCGAGGGAAGCACAGATACGCAGTATTTT.